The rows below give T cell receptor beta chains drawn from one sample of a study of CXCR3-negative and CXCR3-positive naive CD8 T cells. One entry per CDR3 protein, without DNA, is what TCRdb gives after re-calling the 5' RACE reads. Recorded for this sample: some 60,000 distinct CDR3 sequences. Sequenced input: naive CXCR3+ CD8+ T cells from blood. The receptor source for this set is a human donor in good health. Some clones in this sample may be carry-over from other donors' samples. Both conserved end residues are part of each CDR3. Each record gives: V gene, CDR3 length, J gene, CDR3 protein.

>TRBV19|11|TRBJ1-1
CASSIRGEAFF
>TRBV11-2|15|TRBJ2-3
CASSFGQLGTDTQYF
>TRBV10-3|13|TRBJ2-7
CAISEGLSYEQYF
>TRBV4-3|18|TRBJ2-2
CASSLQLAGARNTGELFF
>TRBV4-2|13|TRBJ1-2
CASSQESTNGYTF
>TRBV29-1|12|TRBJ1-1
CSIERLGPEAFF
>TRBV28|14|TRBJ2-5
CASSPGGTEETQYF
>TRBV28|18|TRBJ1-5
CASSPRRAGSYSNQPQHF
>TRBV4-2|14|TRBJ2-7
CASSAWRGPYEQYF
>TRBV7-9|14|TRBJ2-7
CASSFSGLGYEQYF
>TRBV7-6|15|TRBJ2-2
CASPGPGGNTGELFF
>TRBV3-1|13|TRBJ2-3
CASSQRRSDTQYF
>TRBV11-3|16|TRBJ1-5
CASSSRRTYRVGPQHF
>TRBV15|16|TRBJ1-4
CATSRDEGQGFEKLFF
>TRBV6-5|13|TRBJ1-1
CASSYARWGEAFF
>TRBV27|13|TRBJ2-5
CASTSGPQETQYF
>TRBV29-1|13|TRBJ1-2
CSVADPEANGYTF
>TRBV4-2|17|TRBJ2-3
CASSQVQDRVVSNTQYF
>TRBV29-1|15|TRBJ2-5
CSAGLAGPAWISQYF
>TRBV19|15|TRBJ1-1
CASSQTGTGGTEAFF
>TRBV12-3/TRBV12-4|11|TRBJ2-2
CASRDTGELFF
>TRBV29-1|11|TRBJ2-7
CSAITPPEQYF
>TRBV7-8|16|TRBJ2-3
CASSPYTTASTDTQYF
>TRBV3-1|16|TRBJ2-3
CASSPGLAESTDTQYF
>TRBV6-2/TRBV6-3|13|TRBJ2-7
CASSFVQGHEQYF
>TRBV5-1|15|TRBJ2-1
CASSYRDSSYNEQFF
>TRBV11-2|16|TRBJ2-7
CASSAGLDRGSYEQYF